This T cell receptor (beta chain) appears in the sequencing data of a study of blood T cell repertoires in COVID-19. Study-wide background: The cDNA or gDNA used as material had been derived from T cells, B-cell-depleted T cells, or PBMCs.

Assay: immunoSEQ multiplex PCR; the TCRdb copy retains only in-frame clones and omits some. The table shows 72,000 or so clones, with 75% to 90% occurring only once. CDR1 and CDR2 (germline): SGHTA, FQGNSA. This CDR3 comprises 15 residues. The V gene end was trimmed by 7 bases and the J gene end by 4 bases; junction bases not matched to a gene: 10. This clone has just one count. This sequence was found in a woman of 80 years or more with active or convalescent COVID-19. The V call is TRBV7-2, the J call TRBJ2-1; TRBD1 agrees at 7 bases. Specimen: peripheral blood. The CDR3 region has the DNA TGTGCCAGCAACTCCCGGGACAGTTGGTACAATGAGCAGTTCTTC. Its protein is CASNSRDSWYNEQFF.